One sample yielded the 28 T cell receptor beta chains listed below, sequenced in a study of T cells expressing NK-cell markers. TCRdb reworked the 5' RACE reads into one entry per CDR3 protein, no DNA. The listing contains 500,000 to 700,000 distinct CDR3 sequences. Sequenced material: blood T cells: a sorted CD56 or NKG2C T cell subset, CD4+ or CD8+ T cells, or bulk PBMC T cells (not recorded which). The receptor source for this set is a man younger than 35 in good health.

The rearrangement joins TRBV6-5 to TRBJ1-1; TCRdb's assignment of TRBD1 cannot be checked, as there is no DNA. The V gene's germline CDR1 is MNHEY and CDR2 SVGAGI. The CDR3 is 11 residues long. This CDR3 reads CASSSGQGAFF.

This chain links TRBV6-1 with TRBJ1-2. CDR1 and CDR2 (germline): MNHNS, SASEGT. The CDR3 is 14 amino acids. CDR3: CASSEGSAGYGYTF.

The chain joins TRBV3-1 to TRBJ1-1; without DNA, the TCRdb call of TRBD1 cannot be checked. This CDR3 has 17 amino acids. From germline, CDR1 is LGHDT and CDR2 YNNKEL (reference sequence). This CDR3 is CASSQDAGRGVNTEAFF.

CDR3 in amino acids: CASSLGPLAVAADTQYF. This rearrangement joins TRBV5-1 to TRBJ2-3; TCRdb's D gene call, TRBD2, goes unchecked for lack of DNA. Germline loops: CDR1 SGHRS, CDR2 YFSETQ. The CDR3 contains 17 residues.

The V call is TRBV5-1, the J call TRBJ2-1; absent DNA, TCRdb's TRBD2 call cannot be checked. CDR3 length: 11 residues. CDR1 SGHRS and CDR2 YFSETQ come from the germline V gene. The CDR3 sequence: CASIQGDLRFF.

J is TRBJ2-1 and V is TRBV12-3 or TRBV12-4; TCRdb's assignment of TRBD2 cannot be checked, as there is no DNA. The CDR3 contains 16 residues. The chain's CDR3 is CASSGLAGGPYNEQFF.

The chain uses TRBV4-2 and TRBJ2-3; the D call from TCRdb, TRBD1, cannot be confirmed without DNA. The CDR3 consists of 18 residues. The germline V gene encodes CDR1 LGHNA and CDR2 YNFKEQ. The CDR3 sequence is CASSQGITLWDSTDTQYF.

J is TRBJ2-1 and V is TRBV30; TCRdb proposes TRBD2, but this gene call is untestable without DNA. This CDR3 spans 16 amino acids. CDR1 is GTSNPN and CDR2 is SVGIG in the germline V gene (reference sequence). This CDR3 is CAWSVSLAGGYNEQFF.

The CDR3 here is CSALGPGRGTDTQYF. V gene TRBV20-1 combines with J gene TRBJ2-3; no DNA is available, so the TRBD1 call from TCRdb remains unchecked. The CDR3 contains 15 residues. Germline V gene sequence: CDR1 DFQATT, CDR2 SNEGSKA (reference sequence).

This chain links TRBV12-3 or TRBV12-4 with TRBJ2-7; TCRdb indicates TRBD1, and absent DNA this call remains unverified. The CDR3 has 14 residues. CDR3 sequence: CASKEGASLYEQYF.

The V call is TRBV19, the J call TRBJ2-5; TCRdb indicates TRBD2, and absent DNA this call remains unverified. The germline gives CDR1 LNHDA, CDR2 SQIVND (reference sequence). The CDR3 length is 13 residues. The CDR3 sequence is CASRPSGRQTQYF.

This sequence joins TRBV12-3 or TRBV12-4 and TRBJ1-4; TCRdb's assignment of TRBD1 cannot be checked, as there is no DNA. This CDR3 region has 15 residues. The CDR3 loop is CASRVSTGTNEKLFF.

CDR3 protein: CASSLLGLAGGPSYNEQFF. The rearrangement links TRBV27 to TRBJ2-1; TCRdb designates TRBD2, a call that cannot be tested without DNA. The CDR3 spans 19 residues. Germline lookup yields CDR1 MNHEY and CDR2 SMNVEV (reference sequence).

The chain employs TRBV3-1 and TRBJ2-2; TCRdb's D call, TRBD2, is unchecked because there is no DNA. Germline V CDR1 and CDR2: LGHDT, YNNKEL (reference sequence). The CDR3 contains 16 residues. The CDR3: CASSQLSGGNTGELFF.

This chain uses TRBV6-4 with TRBJ2-1; TCRdb's D gene call, TRBD1, goes unchecked for lack of DNA. Germline values: CDR1 MRHNA, CDR2 SNTAGT. The CDR3 extends over 14 amino acids. Here the CDR3 reads CASSVGGVGNEQFF.

This chain connects TRBV5-6 to TRBJ2-5; TCRdb's D call of TRBD2 is untestable without DNA. CDR3 length: 17 amino acids. Germline values: CDR1 SGHDT, CDR2 YYEEEE. CDR3 residues: CASRSKWEVLYQETQYF.

V and J are TRBV20-1 and TRBJ2-1; TCRdb's D call of TRBD1 is untestable without DNA. The CDR3 has 13 residues. CDR1 is DFQATT and CDR2 is SNEGSKA in the germline V gene (reference sequence). This chain's CDR3 is CSARLSGWGEQFF.

The V gene is TRBV24-1, the J gene TRBJ2-1; the TCRdb call, TRBD1, lacks DNA for checking. Germline CDR1 is KGHDR and CDR2 is SFDVKD. This CDR3 is 15 amino acids long. This CDR3 is CATSDLNPRRNEQFF.

The genes are TRBV4-1 and TRBJ2-5; TCRdb indicates TRBD1, and absent DNA this call remains unverified. The germline V gene encodes CDR1 MGHRA and CDR2 YSYEKL. The CDR3 runs 16 residues. CDR3 sequence: CASSQVGTGDRETQYF.

This chain links TRBV5-6 with TRBJ2-3; there is no DNA to check the TCRdb D call of TRBD1. This CDR3 has 16 residues. The V gene's germline CDR1 is SGHDT and CDR2 YYEEEE. The CDR3 sequence is CASRITPGTGLDTQYF.

The chain employs TRBV2 and TRBJ2-5; there is no DNA to check the TCRdb D call of TRBD2. The length of the CDR3 is 14 residues. Germline V gene data show CDR1 as SNHLY and CDR2 as FYNNEI. The CDR3 sequence is CAHKRREIGETQYF.

The V and J genes are TRBV2 and TRBJ2-1; lacking DNA, the TRBD2 call made by TCRdb goes unchecked. The CDR3 is 14 residues long. Germline V gives CDR1 SNHLY, CDR2 FYNNEI. The CDR3 loop reads CASSMASGSDEQFF.

The chain is built from TRBV7-2 and TRBJ1-3. Per germline, CDR1 SGHTA and CDR2 FQGNSA. This CDR3 is built from 13 residues. The CDR3 sequence: CASTLLMGHTIYF.

This sequence joins TRBV20-1 and TRBJ1-1. Looked up from germline, CDR1 is DFQATT and CDR2 is SNEGSKA (reference sequence). This CDR3 comprises 11 residues. The CDR3 loop is CSAGPQTEAFF.

The chain links TRBV7-3 to TRBJ2-3; as DNA is missing, the TRBD1 call by TCRdb cannot be tested. From germline, CDR1 is SGHTA and CDR2 FQGTGA. There are 15 residues in the CDR3. The CDR3 loop reads CASSSVDGASDTQYF.

The rearrangement uses TRBV13 and TRBJ2-2; TCRdb selects TRBD2, and the lack of DNA leaves this call unchecked. This CDR3 comprises 15 residues. Germline assignment: CDR1 PRHDT and CDR2 FYEKMQ (reference sequence). The CDR3 is CASVATGLSTGELFF.

The V call is TRBV7-9, the J call TRBJ2-1; lacking DNA, the TRBD2 call made by TCRdb goes unchecked. The CDR3 is 13 amino acids. The V gene's germline CDR1 is SEHNR and CDR2 FQNEAQ (reference sequence). CDR3 sequence: CASSPGLKDEQFF.

This rearrangement joins TRBV12-3 or TRBV12-4 to TRBJ1-4; as DNA is missing, the TRBD1 call by TCRdb cannot be tested. The CDR3 is 17 residues long. The chain's CDR3 is CASSKDRTTATNEKLFF.